This T cell receptor (beta chain) was captured by sequencing in a study of control samples from healthy donors and cancer patients. Measured with immunoSEQ multiplex PCR; TCRdb has only the in-frame clones, and not every one. The repertoire holds about 170,000 clones, with roughly nine tenths as singletons. Germline lookup yields CDR1 SGHKS and CDR2 YYEKEE (reference sequence). The CDR3 has 14 amino acids. Trimming pared 1 base from V and 0 bases from J, leaving 7 bases between. The sequence was obtained from a woman aged 25 to 45 in good health. V and J are TRBV5-5 and TRBJ2-5; no clear D. Sequenced: blood. The CDR3 nucleotides are TGTGCCAGCAGCTTGCCTGGGTACCAAGAGACCCAGTACTTC. This encodes CASSLPGYQETQYF.